Below, 32 T cell receptor beta chains from the same sample are listed, as sequenced in a study of T cell responses to AZD1222 COVID-19 vaccine. TCRdb keeps only in-frame clones here, not all; method: immunoSEQ multiplex PCR. The table includes under 150,000 clones, 88% detected once. The sequencing used peripheral blood, collected on day 0 of AZD1222 vaccination. Source of these receptors: an adult in good health.

This chain connects TRBV19 to TRBJ1-2; 7 nucleotides agree with TRBD1. Germline V CDR1 and CDR2: LNHDA, SQIVND (reference sequence). V lost 5 bases and J lost 3; bases outside the gene matches: 9. The CDR3 has 15 amino acids. The CDR3 region is CASSQTGVLYYGYTF. Here the CDR3 DNA reads TGTGCCAGTAGTCAAACAGGGGTTCTCTACTATGGCTACACCTTC.

V usage is TRBV11-3 and J usage is TRBJ2-1; 7 positions match TRBD1. The V and J ends lost 5 bases and 6 bases, in that order; junction bases with no gene match: 10. Germline V gene sequence: CDR1 SGHNT, CDR2 YENEEA. The CDR3 contains 15 residues. The CDR3 nucleotides are TGTGCCAGCAGCGTCACAGGGCAGGGGGTCAATGAGCAGTTCTTC. Its protein product is CASSVTGQGVNEQFF.

This chain connects TRBV6-5 to TRBJ1-5, with D maybe TRBD1 (6 bases). The ends were cut back, 10 bases at V and 4 bases at J, with 14 bases in the middle. Per germline, CDR1 MNHEY and CDR2 SVGAGI. This CDR3 has 13 amino acids. The CDR3 sequence: CATTSQGNQPQHF. As DNA, the CDR3 is TGTGCCACAACTTCTCAGGGGAATCAGCCCCAGCATTTT.

The rearrangement joins TRBV5-1 to TRBJ2-3; D is perhaps TRBD1 (5 bases). The germline V and J ends were trimmed by 0 bases and 2 bases, with 10 bases remaining between them. There are 15 residues in the CDR3. Germline loops: CDR1 SGHRS, CDR2 YFSETQ. CDR3 in amino acids: CASSLEGAFTDTQYF. The CDR3 region has the DNA TGCGCCAGCAGCTTGGAAGGGGCCTTCACAGATACGCAGTATTTT.

Note on this clone: The sample has other DNA sequences that encode this CDR3 too. The genes are TRBV24-1 and TRBJ2-3; 10 bases fit TRBD1. Trimming at V came to 2 bases and at J to 3 bases, leaving 4 bases not matched to a gene. The CDR3 runs 16 residues. The germline gives CDR1 KGHDR, CDR2 SFDVKD. The DNA for the CDR3 is TGTGCCACCAGTGATTCCGGGACAGGGGTAACAGATACGCAGTATTTT. It yields the protein CATSDSGTGVTDTQYF.

This clone appeared once. This chain uses TRBV5-6 with TRBJ2-3; 7 nucleotides match TRBD2. Unmatched junction bases numbered 7, after V lost 2 bases and J lost 4 bases. Per the germline V gene, CDR1 is SGHDT and CDR2 is YYEEEE. CDR3 size: 15 residues. This CDR3 reads CASSFALAPPDTQYF. The CDR3 DNA reads as TGTGCCAGCAGCTTCGCACTAGCGCCTCCAGATACGCAGTATTTT.

This clone was seen only a few times. V usage is TRBV3-1 (or the pseudogene TRBV3-2) and J usage is TRBJ2-5; D might be TRBD2 (6 bases). The CDR3 runs 14 residues. Germline CDR1 LGHDT, CDR2 YNNKEL (reference sequence). V was clipped by 4 bases and J by 7 bases, with 16 bases between them. The CDR3: CASSLFGDSRTQYF. The CDR3 DNA sequence: TGTGCCAGCAGCCTCTTTGGGGACTCGCGGACCCAGTACTTC.

The genes are TRBV5-1 and TRBJ2-7; 7 bases fit TRBD1. CDR1 is SGHRS, CDR2 YFSETQ, per germline. This CDR3 contains 14 residues. The V gene end was trimmed by 4 bases and the J gene end by 2 bases; junction bases not matched to a gene: 6. CDR3 bases: TGCGCCAGCAGCCCCCCGGGACAGACCTACGAGCAGTACTTC. Its translation is CASSPPGQTYEQYF.

The rearrangement uses TRBV5-1 and TRBJ2-7, with 7 bases lining up with TRBD2. Germline V lookup: CDR1 SGHRS, CDR2 YFSETQ. The V gene end was trimmed by 0 bases and the J gene end by 0 bases; junction bases not matched to a gene: 3. The CDR3 loop spans 15 amino acids. The CDR3 is CASSLEAGPSYEQYF. The CDR3 coding sequence is TGCGCCAGCAGCTTGGAAGCGGGGCCCTCCTACGAGCAGTACTTC.

This chain joins TRBV19 and TRBJ2-2; D is unresolved. With 1 base removed from V and 4 bases from J, the gap between germline ends came to 7 bases. Germline-derived CDR1 and CDR2 are LNHDA and SQIVND (reference sequence). The CDR3 is made up of 14 amino acids. The CDR3 sequence: CASSIVLATGELFF. The DNA of the CDR3 is TGTGCCAGTAGTATAGTCCTGGCCACCGGGGAGCTGTTTTTT.

The chain recombines TRBV19 with TRBJ1-5; a possible D gene is TRBD1 (6 bases). Germline CDR1 reads LNHDA; CDR2 reads SQIVND (reference sequence). The length of the CDR3 is 15 residues. The V end was cut by 5 bases, the J end by 7 bases, with 18 bases between. As DNA, the CDR3 is TGTGCCAGTAGTCCTTCGATACAGGGCCCGCAGCCCCAGCATTTT. Its translation is CASSPSIQGPQPQHF.

The rearrangement links TRBV5-1 to TRBJ2-2, with 13 bases identical to TRBD2. The CDR3 length is 16 residues. V shed 3 bases, J shed 6 bases, and the junction held 5 bases outside the gene matches. Germline V lookup: CDR1 SGHRS, CDR2 YFSETQ. CDR3 loop: CASSSGLAGASGELFF. The CDR3, as DNA: TGCGCCAGCAGCTCAGGACTAGCGGGAGCCTCCGGGGAGCTGTTTTTT.

The V call is TRBV5-1, the J call TRBJ1-4; 11 positions agree with TRBD1. J was trimmed by 8 bases and V by 0 bases; bases with no gene match: 6. This CDR3 is 16 amino acids long. Germline lookup yields CDR1 SGHRS and CDR2 YFSETQ. CDR3: CASSLDLGQGVEKLFF. The CDR3 DNA sequence: TGCGCCAGCAGCTTGGACCTGGGACAGGGGGTGGAAAAACTGTTTTTT.

The chain has TRBV6-5 and TRBJ1-6, with D possibly being TRBD1 (6 bases). The V end was cut by 5 bases, the J end by 8 bases, with 16 bases between. The CDR3 has 15 residues. CDR1 is MNHEY, CDR2 SVGAGI, per germline. In nucleotides, the CDR3 is TGTGCCAGCAGTACCCGCAGGGGCGTACATTCACCCCTCCACTTT. As protein: CASSTRRGVHSPLHF.

V is TRBV11-2 and J is TRBJ2-1; 7 bases are shared with TRBD1. The V gene's germline CDR1 is SGHAT and CDR2 FQNNGV. CDR3 size: 14 residues. J gave up 6 bases and V 5 bases, and 7 bases lay outside the gene matches. The CDR3 spells CASSLTPGGNEQFF. The CDR3 DNA reads TGTGCCAGCAGCCTCACTCCAGGGGGCAATGAGCAGTTCTTC.

The rearrangement joins TRBV14 to TRBJ1-2; D remains ambiguous. Between the trimmed V and J ends, which lost 1 base and 0 bases, there was a span of 15 bases. Per the germline V gene, CDR1 is SGHDN and CDR2 is FVKESK. The CDR3 loop spans 17 amino acids. The CDR3: CASSQGPIHLANYGYTF. CDR3 nucleotides: TGTGCCAGCAGCCAAGGCCCCATCCATCTAGCTAACTATGGCTACACCTTC.

The genes are TRBV18 and TRBJ2-7; 8 positions match TRBD1. Germline V gives CDR1 KGHSH, CDR2 LQKENI. The CDR3 is made up of 13 amino acids. J lost 3 bases, V lost 6 bases, and 4 bases had no gene match. The CDR3 spells CASSLDRGYEQYF. In DNA, the CDR3 is TGTGCCAGCTCGCTAGACAGGGGCTACGAGCAGTACTTC. The whole variable domain, remainder taken from reference TRBV18 and TRBJ2-7, is NAGVMQNPRHLVRRRGQEARLRCSPMKGHSHVYWYRQLPEEGLKFMVYLQKENIIDESGMPKERFSAEFPKEGPSILRIQQVVRGDSAAYFCASSLDRGYEQYFGPGTRLTVT.

The gene calls are TRBV2 and TRBJ2-3, with D unclear. Trimming cost V 4 bases and J 0 bases, with 8 bases left between them. Germline assignment: CDR1 SNHLY and CDR2 FYNNEI. The CDR3 totals 14 residues. Written as DNA, the CDR3 is TGTGCCAGCAGTGGGAAAGGTAGCACAGATACGCAGTATTTT. Its protein product is CASSGKGSTDTQYF.

This chain links TRBV5-4 with TRBJ2-2; TRBD2 agrees at 9 bases. The V gene end was trimmed by 4 bases and the J gene end by 7 bases; junction bases not matched to a gene: 5. The CDR3 covers 14 residues. Germline CDR1 SGHNT, CDR2 YYREEE (reference sequence). The CDR3 reads CASSPGLASGELFF. CDR3 sequence (DNA): TGTGCCAGCAGCCCGGGACTAGCAAGCGGGGAGCTGTTTTTT.

This rearrangement joins TRBV5-6 to TRBJ2-1, with D unclear. V shed 4 bases and J shed 10 bases, with 15 bases lying between them. The CDR3 loop spans 13 amino acids. CDR1 and CDR2 from the germline V gene are SGHDT and YYEEEE. CDR3 nucleotide sequence: TGTGCCAGCAGCACCGTGAGACTGGGAGAGCAGTTCTTC. This encodes CASSTVRLGEQFF.

V and J are TRBV4-2 and TRBJ2-2, with 11 bases fitting TRBD2. J was trimmed by 1 base and V by 4 bases; bases with no gene match: 17. CDR3 length: 21 amino acids. Germline V CDR1 and CDR2: LGHNA, YNFKEQ. CDR3 bases: TGTGCCAGCAGCCCGGGGGGGGCTAGCGGGAGGCCTGAGGAGAACACCGGGGAGCTGTTTTTT. Its protein product is CASSPGGASGRPEENTGELFF.

This chain joins TRBV6-5 and TRBJ2-3; no clear D. Trimming removed 4 bases at V and 5 bases at J, with 13 bases between. The CDR3 has 14 amino acids. Germline CDR1 and CDR2: MNHEY and SVGAGI. The CDR3 nucleotides are TGTGCCAGCAGTTTCCTTCGGCAGCGAGATACGCAGTATTTT. Its translation is CASSFLRQRDTQYF.

The chain joins TRBV6-5 to TRBJ2-7, with a weak D call TRBD2 (6 bases). Between the trimmed V and J ends, which lost 11 bases and 1 base, there was a span of 18 bases. The CDR3 is 14 residues long. CDR1 and CDR2 (germline): MNHEY, SVGAGI. Here the CDR3 reads CAGAGGRFSYEQYF. The DNA of the CDR3 is TGTGCCGGGGCCGGGGGACGGTTTTCCTACGAGCAGTACTTC.

V is TRBV7-3 and J is TRBJ2-1; 10 bases map to TRBD2. The CDR3 consists of 14 residues. The junction had 6 bases not matched to a gene; V was cut back by 4 bases and J by 9 bases. Germline lookup yields CDR1 SGHTA and CDR2 FQGTGA. The CDR3 DNA reads as TGTGCCAGCAGCTCCCTAGCGGGAGTTAGTGAGCAGTTCTTC. Amino acid sequence: CASSSLAGVSEQFF.

The rearrangement links TRBV7-3 to TRBJ2-2; 11 nucleotides agree with TRBD2. With 5 bases clipped from V and 9 bases from J, the junction kept 14 bases outside the gene matches. Germline CDR1 and CDR2: SGHTA and FQGTGA. This CDR3 has 17 residues. DNA for the CDR3: TGTGCCAGCAGCCAGAGGGGAGTAGCGGGAGGGCCGCGGGAGCTGTTTTTT. It specifies CASSQRGVAGGPRELFF. The full variable domain, in which reference TRBV7-3 and TRBJ2-2 provide the parts outside the CDR3, is GAGVSQTPSNKVTEKGKYVELRCDPISGHTALYWYRQSLGQGPEFLIYFQGTGAADDSGLPNDRFFAVRPEGSVSTLKIQRTERGDSAVYLCASSQRGVAGGPRELFFGEGSRLTVL.

The chain has TRBV2 and TRBJ2-3; 12 nucleotides align to TRBD1. The CDR3 covers 15 residues. Germline assignment: CDR1 SNHLY and CDR2 FYNNEI. With 6 bases clipped from V and 10 bases from J, the junction kept 11 bases outside the gene matches. CDR3 sequence reads: CASSQTGTGGASQYF. The CDR3 DNA follows: TGTGCCAGCAGCCAGACCGGGACAGGGGGCGCGTCGCAGTATTTT. Drawing the rest from reference TRBV2 and TRBJ2-3, the complete variable domain is EPEVTQTPSHQVTQMGQEVILRCVPISNHLYFYWYRQILGQKVEFLVSFYNNEISEKSEIFDDQFSVERPDGSNFTLKIRSTKLEDSAMYFCASSQTGTGGASQYFGPGTRLTVL.

V gene TRBV11-3 combines with J gene TRBJ1-2, with D uncertain. The germline CDR1 and CDR2 sequences are SGHNT and YENEEA. This CDR3 is 13 amino acids long. The V end was cut by 5 bases, the J end by 2 bases, with 9 bases between. The DNA for the CDR3 is TGTGCCAGCAGCAGGGAGGACAACTATGGCTACACCTTC. Its protein product is CASSREDNYGYTF.

A single count supports this clone. The J gene is TRBJ2-3, the V gene TRBV30, with D tentatively TRBD2 (7 bases). This CDR3 spans 16 amino acids. V lost 1 base to trimming and J lost 3 bases, with 17 bases between them. The germline V gene encodes CDR1 GTSNPN and CDR2 SVGIG (reference sequence). CDR3 coding DNA: TGTGCCTGGAGTGGAAGAGGGGGGGCTAGGACAGATACGCAGTATTTT. Residues: CAWSGRGGARTDTQYF.

This clone was found once. CDR3 nucleotides: TGTGCCAGCAGACTCGTAGCGGGAGACCACTACGAGCAGTACTTC. Protein: CASRLVAGDHYEQYF. The chain recombines TRBV6-5 with TRBJ2-7, with TRBD2 matching 9 bases. Trimming cost V 6 bases and J 3 bases; bases outside gene matches: 9. Looked up from germline, CDR1 is MNHEY and CDR2 is SVGAGI. This CDR3 is 15 amino acids long.

The chain carries TRBV2 and TRBJ2-3, with D maybe TRBD1 (6 bases). The CDR3 runs to 14 residues. Trimming left V 7 bases short and J 0 bases short, with 11 bases between. In germline, CDR1 is SNHLY, CDR2 FYNNEI. The DNA for the CDR3 is TGTGCCAGCACCCGAGACAGGAGCACAGATACGCAGTATTTT. Residues: CASTRDRSTDTQYF. The complete variable domain, with remaining parts taken from reference TRBV2 and TRBJ2-3, reads EPEVTQTPSHQVTQMGQEVILRCVPISNHLYFYWYRQILGQKVEFLVSFYNNEISEKSEIFDDQFSVERPDGSNFTLKIRSTKLEDSAMYFCASTRDRSTDTQYFGPGTRLTVL.

The gene calls are TRBV29-1 and TRBJ1-2, with 7 positions matching TRBD1. Unmatched junction bases numbered 0, after V lost 1 base and J lost 4 bases. The CDR3 is 12 residues long. Looked up from germline, CDR1 is SQVTM and CDR2 is ANQGSEA. CDR3 residues: CSVEGQGYGYTF. DNA for the CDR3: TGCAGCGTTGAAGGACAGGGCTATGGCTACACCTTC.

The genes are TRBV12-3 or TRBV12-4 and TRBJ2-1; 8 nucleotides match TRBD2. CDR3 length: 13 amino acids. V lost 6 bases, J lost 9 bases, and 7 bases stayed unmatched. DNA for the CDR3: TGTGCCAGCAGACGCGGACTAGCTACTGAGCAGTTCTTC. Amino acids: CASRRGLATEQFF.